This T cell receptor (beta chain) was identified in a study of technical replicates of blood from several donors. The germline CDR1 and CDR2 sequences are SQVTM and ANQGSEA. Trimming left V 6 bases short and J 6 bases short, with 13 bases between. The CDR3 has 12 amino acids. Using immunoSEQ multiplex PCR, the repertoire was profiled, and TCRdb retains in-frame clones only, with some absent. The data show tens of thousands of clones, about 93% seen once. Specimen: PBMCs. This rearrangement joins TRBV29-1 to TRBJ2-3; no definite D call. The receptor was isolated from a human donor in good health. Some clones in this sample may be carry-over from other donors' samples. The CDR3 nucleotides read TGCAGCGTGGTATTGGGCTCTGATACGCAGTATTTT. Translated: CSVVLGSDTQYF.